The next 9 T cell receptor beta chains were all read from a single sample in a study of CD8+ T cells in alopecia areata. After isolation, RNA underwent reverse transcription to generate cDNA as the sequencing template. The table came from immunoSEQ multiplex PCR; TCRdb's copy has only in-frame clones and leaves some out. The table has approximately 130,000 clones, around 48% seen once; the top ten hold roughly a tenth. The sample consisted of NKG2D-low CD8+ T cells sorted from blood. Receptors were obtained from a human donor with alopecia areata.

This clone showed up just once. The rearrangement joins TRBV6-5 to TRBJ2-5, with D hard to call. CDR1 is MNHEY and CDR2 is SVGAGI in the germline V gene. The CDR3 is 15 amino acids. Trimming took off 2 bases at V and 2 bases at J, with 12 bases between the two ends. The CDR3 DNA is TGTGCCAGCAGTTACAAAGGCAGCAGACAAGAGACCCAGTACTTC. Protein: CASSYKGSRQETQYF.

This clone was found a few times. V is TRBV29-1 and J is TRBJ2-5; no reliable D call. Germline V gene lookup returns CDR1 SQVTM and CDR2 ANQGSEA. This CDR3 has 8 residues. The CDR3 reads CSSPPQYF. In DNA, the CDR3 is TGCAGTTCCCCCCCCCAGTACTTC.

This clone was seen a handful of times. The chain combines TRBV11-2 with TRBJ1-5; 10 bases line up with TRBD1. Trimming removed 3 bases from V and 4 bases from J; junction bases left unmatched: 0. The CDR3 length is 14 residues. Looked up from germline, CDR1 is SGHAT and CDR2 is FQNNGV. Written as DNA, the CDR3 is TGTGCCAGCAGCTTGGGACAGGGGAATCAGCCCCAGCATTTT. Translating gives CASSLGQGNQPQHF.

The chain combines TRBV4-1 with TRBJ2-1, with TRBD2 identical over 10 bases. Looked up from germline, CDR1 is MGHRA and CDR2 is YSYEKL. This CDR3 spans 15 amino acids. V shed 4 bases and J 9 bases; nucleotides not matched to a gene: 9. CDR3 region: CASSPSSGRISEQFF. Here the CDR3 DNA reads TGCGCCAGCAGCCCCTCTAGCGGGAGAATAAGTGAGCAGTTCTTC.

The sample holds a few counts of this clone. The rearrangement joins TRBV30 to TRBJ2-7, with D maybe TRBD2 (5 bases). The CDR3 length is 15 residues. Germline V CDR1 and CDR2: GTSNPN, SVGIG (reference sequence). V dropped 3 bases and J dropped 3 bases, with 18 bases sitting between them. CDR3 sequence: CAWRLPLGVGYEQYF. CDR3 bases: TGTGCCTGGAGACTCCCATTGGGAGTGGGCTACGAGCAGTACTTC.

This clone has a handful of counts. The chain carries TRBV29-1 and TRBJ1-2; possibly TRBD1 for D (6 bases). Trimming left V 2 bases short and J 7 bases short, with 11 bases between. In germline, CDR1 is SQVTM, CDR2 ANQGSEA. The length of the CDR3 is 12 residues. The CDR3 DNA sequence: TGCAGCGTTGAAAAGGGGGACTTTGGCTACACCTTC. Translated: CSVEKGDFGYTF.

This clone has just a few counts. V is TRBV2 and J is TRBJ2-7; D assignment may be TRBD1 or TRBD2 (5 bases each). From germline, CDR1 is SNHLY and CDR2 FYNNEI. The CDR3 is 10 residues long. Trimming removed 6 bases at V and 6 bases at J, with 6 bases between. The CDR3 loop reads CASRGTEQYF. In DNA form, the CDR3 reads TGTGCCAGCAGGGGGACCGAGCAGTACTTC. The full variable domain, its missing parts supplied by reference TRBV2 and TRBJ2-7, is EPEVTQTPSHQVTQMGQEVILRCVPISNHLYFYWYRQILGQKVEFLVSFYNNEISEKSEIFDDQFSVERPDGSNFTLKIRSTKLEDSAMYFCASRGTEQYFGPGTRLTVT.

The chain combines TRBV11-2 with TRBJ2-3; D possibly corresponds to TRBD1 (5 bases). V shed 7 bases and J shed 3 bases, with 14 bases lying between them. CDR1 SGHAT and CDR2 FQNNGV come from the germline V gene. The length of the CDR3 is 14 residues. CDR3 loop: CASTLGQGTDTQYF. CDR3 nucleotide sequence: TGTGCCAGCACCCTTGGTCAGGGAACAGATACGCAGTATTTT.

The V and J genes are TRBV30 and TRBJ2-5; D is uncertain. Germline CDR1 and CDR2: GTSNPN and SVGIG (reference sequence). V was pared by 0 bases and J by 5 bases, with 7 bases between. The CDR3 sequence is 12 residues long. This CDR3 is CAWSVQMETQYF. CDR3 coding DNA: TGTGCCTGGAGTGTACAGATGGAGACCCAGTACTTC.